The 23 T cell receptor beta chains below were found in one sample sequenced in a study of shared clonotypes between healthy human individuals (dated by TCRdb to about 2020). To prepare the library, the immunoSEQ multiplex PCR assay was applied. Imported from immuneACCESS, the table was reduced by TCRdb to in-frame sequences with V and J called. These copies leave out some clones; in studies compared against another copy, an unresolved V gene accounts for under half, and the cause of the remainder is not known. This sample lists 2 million to 2.5 million clones; under 97% were detected once. Roughly 0.13% of the sample rests with the top ten. Source material: naive CD4+ T cells sorted from blood. What the cell subset or site label conveys for this sample: CD45RA+ positively selected. These receptors all come from a man aged 18 to 30 in good health.

The gene calls are TRBV10-3 and TRBJ2-4; D ambiguous. V gave up 6 bases and J gave up 0 bases, with 9 bases separating them. Germline V gives CDR1 ENHRY, CDR2 SYGVKD. The CDR3 is 14 residues long. DNA of the CDR3: TGTGCCATCAGGCCTAGTTTAGCCAAAAACATTCAGTACTTC. It yields the protein CAIRPSLAKNIQYF.

This chain connects TRBV6-1 to TRBJ2-1, with D possibly being TRBD2 (5 bases). The CDR3 covers 16 residues. Trimming removed 2 bases from V and 5 bases from J, with 16 bases in between. In germline, CDR1 is MNHNS, CDR2 SASEGT. CDR3 protein: CASSEYPGGLDNEQFF. DNA of the CDR3: TGTGCCAGCAGTGAATACCCTGGCGGGCTTGACAATGAGCAGTTCTTC.

This clone was seen a single time. This rearrangement joins TRBV28 to TRBJ2-3; the D gene could be TRBD1 or TRBD2 (7 bases each). V lost 5 bases and J 1 base, leaving 13 bases between the germline ends. The CDR3 length is 15 residues. The germline V gene has CDR1 MDHEN and CDR2 SYDVKM. The CDR3 is CASSETGRGTDTQYF. The CDR3 DNA sequence: TGTGCCAGCAGTGAGACAGGGAGGGGCACAGATACGCAGTATTTT.

The chain has TRBV2 and TRBJ1-5; 9 positions match TRBD1. CDR3 length equals 16 residues. V shed 5 bases, J shed 2 bases, and the junction held 7 bases outside the gene matches. Germline V gene data show CDR1 as SNHLY and CDR2 as FYNNEI. The chain's CDR3 is CASSPGQGKGNQPQHF. DNA for the CDR3: TGTGCCAGCAGTCCGGGACAGGGTAAAGGCAATCAGCCCCAGCATTTT. Complete variable domain (other parts from reference TRBV2 and TRBJ1-5): EPEVTQTPSHQVTQMGQEVILRCVPISNHLYFYWYRQILGQKVEFLVSFYNNEISEKSEIFDDQFSVERPDGSNFTLKIRSTKLEDSAMYFCASSPGQGKGNQPQHFGDGTRLSIL.

The V and J genes are TRBV4-1 and TRBJ2-7; 8 bases are shared with TRBD2. The CDR3 has 15 residues. The germline V gene has CDR1 MGHRA and CDR2 YSYEKL. The junction had 9 bases not matched to a gene; V was cut back by 4 bases and J by 4 bases. CDR3 sequence reads: CASSLSFGLAYEQYF. CDR3 in DNA: TGCGCCAGCAGCCTCTCGTTTGGACTAGCATACGAGCAGTACTTC.

The CDR3 DNA sequence: TGTGCCAGCAGCCCGCTGTCCAGGGAACGGGACGAGCAGTACTTC. Amino acid sequence: CASSPLSRERDEQYF. The rearrangement uses TRBV7-8 and TRBJ2-7, with a tentative D call TRBD1 (5 bases). From germline, CDR1 is SGHVS and CDR2 FQNEAQ. Trimming removed 5 bases from V and 5 bases from J, with 19 bases in between. The CDR3 runs 15 residues.

This clone was counted only a few times. The gene calls are TRBV19 and TRBJ1-6; maybe TRBD1 (5 bases). The germline CDR1 and CDR2 sequences are LNHDA and SQIVND (reference sequence). V dropped 6 bases and J dropped 5 bases, with 11 bases sitting between them. The CDR3 totals 14 residues. The CDR3 coding sequence is TGTGCCAGTAGCCCGGGACGGGATAATTCACCCCTCCACTTT. This gives the protein CASSPGRDNSPLHF.

The chain uses TRBV9 and TRBJ2-7; no clear D. The CDR3 has 17 amino acids. From germline, CDR1 is SGDLS and CDR2 YYNGEE. The V and J ends lost 0 bases and 1 base respectively, with 17 bases between them. The CDR3 DNA reads TGTGCCAGCAGCGTAGGGGAACAAAGGGCGCCTTCCTACGAGCAGTACTTC. Protein sequence: CASSVGEQRAPSYEQYF.

This chain connects TRBV6-6 to TRBJ2-2; D call uncertain. Deletions cut 3 bases from V and 0 bases from J, with 8 bases between. Germline V CDR1 and CDR2: MNHNY, SVGAGI (reference sequence). The CDR3 spans 15 residues. As DNA, the CDR3 is TGTGCCAGCAGTTATCGGTCCCCGAACACCGGGGAGCTGTTTTTT. Its protein is CASSYRSPNTGELFF.

The chain combines TRBV30 with TRBJ1-5; maybe TRBD1 (6 bases). The CDR3 consists of 16 residues. Germline-derived CDR1 and CDR2 are GTSNPN and SVGIG (reference sequence). V lost 0 bases to trimming and J lost 5 bases, with 17 bases between them. The CDR3 DNA sequence: TGTGCCTGGAGTGTACGCGCCGGGGGCAACGATCAGCCCCAGCATTTT. Translated: CAWSVRAGGNDQPQHF.

The V call is TRBV21-1, the J call TRBJ1-6. TRBV21-1 is deemed a pseudogene. The CDR3 extends over 18 amino acids. The CDR3 DNA reads as TGTGCCAGCAGCAAGGTATACGTCGACCCAATAGGGAATTCACCCCTCCACTTT. It specifies CASSKVYVDPIGNSPLHF.

The chain uses TRBV5-1 and TRBJ2-2, with D perhaps being TRBD1 or TRBD2 (5 bases each). Looked up from germline, CDR1 is SGHRS and CDR2 is YFSETQ. V was pared by 2 bases and J by 4 bases, with 9 bases between. This CDR3 is built from 14 residues. The CDR3: CASSFEGFTGELFF. In DNA, the CDR3 is TGCGCCAGCAGCTTCGAGGGGTTCACCGGGGAGCTGTTTTTT.

The chain employs TRBV19 and TRBJ2-7; D might be TRBD1 (6 bases). The CDR3 extends over 13 amino acids. Germline CDR1 is LNHDA and CDR2 is SQIVND (reference sequence). Trimming took off 2 bases at V and 9 bases at J, with 14 bases between the two ends. CDR3 amino acids: CASSIRRGQTQYF. The DNA for the CDR3 is TGTGCCAGTAGTATACGCCGCGGACAGACGCAGTACTTC.

On this clone itself: The sample holds other DNA sequences that translate to the same CDR3. The chain combines TRBV2 with TRBJ2-1; no firm D call. The CDR3 runs 11 residues. The V end was cut by 5 bases, the J end by 3 bases, with 2 bases between. Germline V gene lookup returns CDR1 SNHLY and CDR2 FYNNEI. Here the CDR3 reads CASSLYNEQFF. Here the CDR3 DNA reads TGTGCCAGCAGTCTCTACAATGAGCAGTTCTTC.

This chain links TRBV7-8 with TRBJ1-1; D unresolved. Germline CDR1 and CDR2: SGHVS and FQNEAQ. The CDR3 consists of 14 residues. V was pared by 0 bases and J by 2 bases, with 7 bases between. The CDR3 is CASSLAGFNTEAFF. CDR3 nucleotides: TGTGCCAGCAGCTTAGCAGGCTTCAACACTGAAGCTTTCTTT. Full variable domain (outside the CDR3, taken from reference TRBV7-8 and TRBJ1-1): GAGVSQSPRYKVAKRGQDVALRCDPISGHVSLFWYQQALGQGPEFLTYFQNEAQLDKSGLPSDRFFAERPEGSVSTLKIQRTQQEDSAVYLCASSLAGFNTEAFFGQGTRLTVV.

The chain employs TRBV18 and TRBJ2-1; either TRBD1 or TRBD2 may fit D (5 bases each). This CDR3 region has 15 residues. V was clipped by 2 bases and J by 7 bases, with 15 bases between them. Germline loops: CDR1 KGHSH, CDR2 LQKENI. The CDR3 loop is CASSPGTESRNEQFF. For the CDR3, the DNA is TGTGCCAGCTCACCAGGGACGGAGAGTCGGAATGAGCAGTTCTTC.

This clone was observed once. The rearrangement uses TRBV18 and TRBJ1-2, with TRBD1 as a possible D gene (5 bases). V was pared by 2 bases and J by 4 bases, with 14 bases between. The germline CDR1 and CDR2 sequences are KGHSH and LQKENI. CDR3 length equals 15 residues. CDR3: CASSPGTHSTYGYTF. As DNA, the CDR3 is TGTGCCAGCTCACCAGGGACCCACTCCACCTATGGCTACACCTTC.

V gene TRBV7-9 combines with J gene TRBJ2-7; 11 bases line up with TRBD1. V gave up 4 bases and J gave up 6 bases; unmatched junction bases: 5. This CDR3 has 14 residues. The germline V gene has CDR1 SEHNR and CDR2 FQNEAQ (reference sequence). CDR3 amino acids: CASSYPGQGGEQYF. CDR3 coding DNA: TGTGCCAGCAGCTATCCGGGACAGGGGGGCGAGCAGTACTTC.

The CDR3 region has the DNA TGTGCCAGTAGTATCACCAGCAGGGAGACCCAGTACTTC. It is translated as CASSITSRETQYF. The rearrangement links TRBV19 to TRBJ2-5; no clear D gene. Trimming took 3 bases from V and 5 from J, leaving 10 bases between them. Germline values: CDR1 LNHDA, CDR2 SQIVND (reference sequence). This CDR3 comprises 13 residues.

This chain links TRBV10-1 with TRBJ1-1; 9 bases map to TRBD1. The germline V gene encodes CDR1 WNHNN and CDR2 SYGVQD (reference sequence). With V trimmed by 4 bases and J by 2 bases, 11 bases remained unmatched. The CDR3 totals 17 residues. In nucleotides, the CDR3 is TGCGCCAGCAGTGGTAGGACAGGGGCGGATCCCAACACTGAAGCTTTCTTT. Its translation: CASSGRTGADPNTEAFF.

V gene TRBV13 combines with J gene TRBJ2-2, with 9 bases that match TRBD1. Germline V gives CDR1 PRHDT, CDR2 FYEKMQ (reference sequence). V dropped 5 bases and J dropped 4; count of bases not matched to a gene: 8. This CDR3 is 16 amino acids long. The CDR3 protein is CASSTPGQGATGELFF. Written as DNA, the CDR3 is TGTGCCAGCAGCACTCCGGGACAGGGTGCCACCGGGGAGCTGTTTTTT.

The chain links TRBV11-2 to TRBJ1-4; no clear D. CDR3 length equals 15 residues. Between the trimmed V and J ends, which lost 1 base and 8 bases, there was a span of 14 bases. Germline V gene lookup returns CDR1 SGHAT and CDR2 FQNNGV. CDR3 amino acids: CASSLVGLVGEKLFF. The CDR3 region has the DNA TGTGCCAGCAGCTTAGTCGGCCTGGTGGGGGAAAAACTGTTTTTT.

The chain recombines TRBV18 with TRBJ1-1, with TRBD1 matching 7 bases. The CDR3 loop spans 14 amino acids. V trimming: 2 bases; J trimming: 4 bases; junction bases outside the gene matches: 4. The germline CDR1 and CDR2 sequences are KGHSH and LQKENI. This CDR3 reads CASSPSQGVTEAFF. The CDR3 DNA reads as TGTGCCAGCTCACCAAGTCAGGGGGTCACTGAAGCTTTCTTT.